This TCR beta chain was captured by sequencing in a study of blood T cell repertoires in COVID-19. Study background: Some COVID-19 samples were acute and others convalescent; all came from the United States, Italy and Spain. From T cells, B-cell-depleted T cells, or PBMCs came the material, which was cDNA or gDNA.

This clone was observed a few times. In the original analysis: How many nucleated cells were present was estimated from reference gene primer amplification. This table comes from immunoSEQ multiplex PCR, and its TCRdb copy is limited to in-frame clones, with some not included. V, J and clone size reflect that table, while D and trimming were determined from the DNA. The sample lists 200,000 to 250,000 clones, approximately 90% occurring once. The CDR3 consists of 14 residues. Unmatched junction bases numbered 7, after V lost 6 bases and J lost 5 bases. CDR1 and CDR2 (germline): MNHEY, SVGAGI. Source material: peripheral blood. This sequence was found in a man aged 50 to 60 with acute or convalescent COVID-19. The V call is TRBV6-5, the J call TRBJ1-1; 9 bases line up with TRBD1. In nucleotides, the CDR3 is TGTGCCAGCAGGCCAACAGGGGGCGGAACTGAAGCTTTCTTT. Translated, it gives CASRPTGGGTEAFF.